Shown below are 4 T cell receptor beta chains from a single sample sequenced in a study of beta chain features in type 1 diabetes. TCRB transcripts that were expressed got sequenced, as all of the isolated RNA had been reverse transcribed. The method was immunoSEQ multiplex PCR; TCRdb's version includes in-frame clones alone and lacks a portion of them. Found here are about 370,000 clones, over 8.5% of them singletons; the top ten hold 0.45% to 0.65%. These receptors have no known antigen. Points from the study as a whole: Patients with Type 1 diabetes showed moderately but significantly shorter TCRB CDR3s in all four CD4+ subsets.

Sequenced sample: central memory CD4+ T cells from blood. Receptors originate from a man between 25 and 39 years old with type 1 diabetes.

This clone came up a few times. The CDR3 nucleotides read TGTGCCAGCAGCTTAGGTCGAAATGAGCAGTTCTTC. It yields the protein CASSLGRNEQFF. The chain carries TRBV11-3 and TRBJ2-1; D is ambiguous. Germline V gene lookup returns CDR1 SGHNT and CDR2 YENEEA. V lost 1 base, J lost 7 bases, and 5 bases lay in between. This CDR3 is built from 12 residues. Using reference TRBV11-3 and TRBJ2-1 for the parts outside the CDR3, the full variable domain is EAGVVQSPRYKIIEKKQPVAFWCNPISGHNTLYWYLQNLGQGPELLIRYENEEAVDDSQLPKDRFSAERLKGVDSTLKIQPAELGDSAVYLCASSLGRNEQFFGPGTRLTVL.

V and J are TRBV7-8 and TRBJ2-7; D might be TRBD1 or TRBD2, each matching 5 bases. With 1 base removed from V and 6 bases from J, the gap between germline ends came to 13 bases. The CDR3 consists of 14 residues. Germline V lookup: CDR1 SGHVS, CDR2 FQNEAQ. The CDR3 DNA sequence: TGTGCCAGCAGCTTAGGTAGTGGGGGAACCGAGCAGTACTTC. Its translation is CASSLGSGGTEQYF.

This clone was seen only a few times. This sequence joins TRBV7-6 and TRBJ2-7; unclear D gene. The CDR3 is 14 residues long. V lost 5 bases, J lost 5 bases, and 16 bases lay in between. Germline-derived CDR1 and CDR2 are SGHVS and FNYEAQ. In DNA form, the CDR3 reads TGTGCCAGCAGCGTCCAAAAGGCGGTCCACGAGCAGTACTTC. This translates into CASSVQKAVHEQYF.

This clone was recorded many times. V usage is TRBV5-4 and J usage is TRBJ2-1; D call uncertain. CDR3 length: 14 amino acids. The V end was cut by 4 bases, the J end by 6 bases, with 14 bases between. Germline V gene lookup returns CDR1 SGHNT and CDR2 YYREEE (reference sequence). The CDR3 sequence: CASSLQFRVNEQFF. The CDR3 DNA is TGTGCCAGCAGCCTGCAATTCCGGGTCAATGAGCAGTTCTTC.